A selection of T cell receptor beta chains follows, all from one sample in a study of PD-L1 blockade in urothelial cancer. This table comes from immunoSEQ multiplex PCR, and its TCRdb copy is limited to in-frame clones, with some not included. Of approximately 100,000 clones in the sample, roughly nine tenths were seen once. The sample in question was PBMCs, obtained around atezolizumab (anti-PD-L1) treatment. Receptors were obtained from a woman over 75 with urothelial cancer. Each CDR3 is given with its conserved first and last residue. The D gene is left open where the match is weak. Rows may omit the clone size; those that give it use once, few, many or a size class.

D gene: TRBD1; J gene: TRBJ1-2; clone size: .; V gene: TRBV5-1; CDR3 protein: CASSLTTGRSYTF; CDR3 DNA: TGCGCCAGCAGCCTTACGACAGGGAGGAGCTACACCTTC
D gene: .; J gene: TRBJ1-2; clone size: .; V gene: TRBV5-1; CDR3 protein: CASSLAEGYGYTF; CDR3 DNA: TGCGCCAGCAGCTTGGCCGAGGGTTATGGCTACACCTTC
D gene: .; J gene: TRBJ2-1; clone size: .; V gene: TRBV5-1; CDR3 protein: CASSQGGGAGNEQFF; CDR3 DNA: TGCGCCAGCAGCCAGGGCGGGGGCGCGGGCAATGAGCAGTTCTTC
D gene: .; J gene: TRBJ1-2; clone size: .; V gene: TRBV10-1; CDR3 protein: CASSDSPEDYGYTF; CDR3 DNA: TGCGCCAGCAGTGACAGCCCCGAGGACTATGGCTACACCTTC
D gene: .; J gene: TRBJ1-2; clone size: .; V gene: TRBV4-2; CDR3 protein: CASSQATGSSINYGYTF; CDR3 DNA: TGTGCCAGCAGCCAAGCTACAGGAAGCTCGATCAACTATGGCTACACCTTC
D gene: .; J gene: TRBJ2-5; clone size: .; V gene: TRBV15; CDR3 protein: CATSRDLGQWETQYF; CDR3 DNA: TGTGCCACCAGCAGAGATCTAGGACAGTGGGAGACCCAGTACTTC
D gene: TRBD1; J gene: TRBJ2-7; clone size: .; V gene: TRBV10-3; CDR3 protein: CAIRAGTGGGGYEQYF; CDR3 DNA: TGTGCCATCAGAGCCGGGACAGGGGGAGGTGGCTACGAGCAGTACTTC
D gene: TRBD1; J gene: TRBJ1-2; clone size: .; V gene: TRBV5-8; CDR3 protein: CASSWAIRQGEDGYTF; CDR3 DNA: TGTGCCAGCAGCTGGGCGATTCGCCAGGGGGAAGATGGCTACACCTTC
D gene: .; J gene: TRBJ2-3; clone size: .; V gene: TRBV6-1; CDR3 protein: CASTGSLQDTQYF; CDR3 DNA: TGTGCCAGTACCGGGAGTCTCCAAGATACGCAGTATTTT
D gene: .; J gene: TRBJ1-1; clone size: .; V gene: TRBV5-5; CDR3 protein: CASSFGGFPTEAFF; CDR3 DNA: TGTGCCAGCAGCTTCGGGGGGTTCCCCACTGAAGCTTTCTTT
D gene: TRBD2; J gene: TRBJ2-5; clone size: .; V gene: TRBV29-1; CDR3 protein: CSVEDGTSGHFQETQYF; CDR3 DNA: TGCAGCGTTGAAGACGGGACTAGCGGACATTTTCAAGAGACCCAGTACTTC
D gene: .; J gene: TRBJ2-7; clone size: once; V gene: TRBV10-2; CDR3 protein: CASSDRAFSYEQYF; CDR3 DNA: TGCGCCAGCAGTGACAGGGCGTTCTCCTACGAGCAGTACTTC
D gene: TRBD1; J gene: TRBJ2-2; clone size: .; V gene: TRBV5-6; CDR3 protein: CASSSTQGPTGELFF; CDR3 DNA: TGTGCCAGCAGCTCCACACAGGGGCCCACCGGGGAGCTGTTTTTT
D gene: TRBD2; J gene: TRBJ2-3; clone size: .; V gene: TRBV5-7; CDR3 protein: CASSLGASGMTDTQYF; CDR3 DNA: TGTGCCAGCAGCTTGGGGGCTAGCGGGATGACAGATACGCAGTATTTT
D gene: TRBD1; J gene: TRBJ2-7; clone size: .; V gene: TRBV30; CDR3 protein: CAWSGQTGGDYEQYF; CDR3 DNA: TGTGCCTGGAGTGGGCAGACAGGGGGCGACTACGAGCAGTACTTC
D gene: .; J gene: TRBJ2-3; clone size: .; V gene: TRBV7-8; CDR3 protein: CASSGDGARTDTQYF; CDR3 DNA: TGTGCCAGCAGCGGAGACGGCGCTCGCACAGATACGCAGTATTTT
D gene: TRBD1; J gene: TRBJ2-7; clone size: .; V gene: TRBV27; CDR3 protein: CASSFAGTASGEQYF; CDR3 DNA: TGTGCCAGCAGTTTTGCCGGGACAGCAAGTGGTGAGCAGTACTTC
D gene: .; J gene: TRBJ1-2; clone size: .; V gene: TRBV18; CDR3 protein: CASSPERGGYTF; CDR3 DNA: TGTGCCAGCTCACCGGAGCGGGGTGGCTACACCTTC
D gene: .; J gene: TRBJ1-2; clone size: .; V gene: TRBV5-4; CDR3 protein: CASSSRTRTNYGYTF; CDR3 DNA: TGTGCCAGCAGCTCTCGGACAAGAACTAACTATGGCTACACCTTC
D gene: TRBD1; J gene: TRBJ1-1; clone size: few; V gene: TRBV28; CDR3 protein: CASSGQGMNTEAFF; CDR3 DNA: TGTGCCAGCAGCGGACAGGGGATGAACACTGAAGCTTTCTTT
D gene: TRBD1; J gene: TRBJ1-2; clone size: .; V gene: TRBV28; CDR3 protein: CASSAGLLGQGDGYGYTF; CDR3 DNA: TGTGCCAGCAGTGCAGGCCTCCTAGGACAGGGGGATGGCTATGGCTACACCTTC
D gene: TRBD1; J gene: TRBJ2-7; clone size: .; V gene: TRBV6-5; CDR3 protein: CASSGTDYEQYF; CDR3 DNA: TGTGCCAGCAGCGGGACAGACTACGAGCAGTACTTC
D gene: TRBD2; J gene: TRBJ2-7; clone size: .; V gene: TRBV9; CDR3 protein: CASSPGTSGRYEQYF; CDR3 DNA: TGTGCCAGCAGCCCGGGGACTAGCGGGAGGTACGAGCAGTACTTC
D gene: .; J gene: TRBJ1-5; clone size: .; V gene: TRBV15; CDR3 protein: CATSESGQPQHF; CDR3 DNA: TGTGCCACCAGCGAGTCTGGTCAGCCCCAGCATTTT
D gene: .; J gene: TRBJ2-2; clone size: .; V gene: TRBV4-1; CDR3 protein: CASSPPGGRGELFF; CDR3 DNA: TGCGCCAGCAGCCCCCCCGGAGGGAGAGGGGAGCTGTTTTTT
D gene: TRBD2; J gene: TRBJ2-7; clone size: .; V gene: TRBV5-1; CDR3 protein: CASSRASGLTAHEQYF; CDR3 DNA: TGCGCCAGCAGCCGAGCCTCGGGACTAACCGCCCACGAGCAGTACTTC
D gene: TRBD1; J gene: TRBJ2-1; clone size: once; V gene: TRBV27; CDR3 protein: CASSDATGGRGNEQFF; CDR3 DNA: TGTGCCAGCAGTGACGCAACAGGGGGCAGAGGCAATGAGCAGTTCTTC
D gene: TRBD1; J gene: TRBJ2-7; clone size: .; V gene: TRBV27; CDR3 protein: CASRDRAGEQYF; CDR3 DNA: TGTGCCAGCAGAGACAGGGCAGGCGAGCAGTACTTC
D gene: .; J gene: TRBJ1-5; clone size: .; V gene: TRBV5-8; CDR3 protein: CASSSGQSTDQPQHF; CDR3 DNA: TGTGCCAGCAGTTCCGGACAGTCAACGGATCAGCCCCAGCATTTT
D gene: .; J gene: TRBJ2-1; clone size: .; V gene: TRBV28; CDR3 protein: CASSGPGENEQFF; CDR3 DNA: TGTGCCAGCAGTGGGCCAGGGGAAAATGAGCAGTTCTTC